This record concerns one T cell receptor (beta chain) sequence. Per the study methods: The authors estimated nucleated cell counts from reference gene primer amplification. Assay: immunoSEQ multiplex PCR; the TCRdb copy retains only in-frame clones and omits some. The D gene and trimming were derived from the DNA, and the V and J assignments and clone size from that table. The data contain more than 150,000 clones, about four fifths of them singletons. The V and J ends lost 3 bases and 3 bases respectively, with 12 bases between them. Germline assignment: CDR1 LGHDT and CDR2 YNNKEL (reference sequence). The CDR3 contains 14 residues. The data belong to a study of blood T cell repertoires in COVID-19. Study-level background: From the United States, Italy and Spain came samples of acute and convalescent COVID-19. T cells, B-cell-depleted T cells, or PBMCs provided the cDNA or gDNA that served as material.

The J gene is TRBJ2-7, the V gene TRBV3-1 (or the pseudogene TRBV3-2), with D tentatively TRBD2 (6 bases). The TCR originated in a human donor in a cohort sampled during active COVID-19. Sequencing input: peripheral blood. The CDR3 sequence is CASSHDAGSYEQYF. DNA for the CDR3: TGTGCCAGCAGCCACGACGCGGGGAGCTACGAGCAGTACTTC.